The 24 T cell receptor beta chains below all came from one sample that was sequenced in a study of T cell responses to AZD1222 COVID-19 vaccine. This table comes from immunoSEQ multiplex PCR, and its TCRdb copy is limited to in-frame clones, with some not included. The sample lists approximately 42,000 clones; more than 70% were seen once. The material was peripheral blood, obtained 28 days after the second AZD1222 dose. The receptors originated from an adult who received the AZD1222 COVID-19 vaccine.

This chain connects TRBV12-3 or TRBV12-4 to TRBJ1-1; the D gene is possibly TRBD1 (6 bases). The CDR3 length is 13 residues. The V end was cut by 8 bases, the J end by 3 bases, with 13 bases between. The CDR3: CASVEQGHTEAFF. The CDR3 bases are TGTGCCAGCGTGGAACAGGGCCACACTGAAGCTTTCTTT.

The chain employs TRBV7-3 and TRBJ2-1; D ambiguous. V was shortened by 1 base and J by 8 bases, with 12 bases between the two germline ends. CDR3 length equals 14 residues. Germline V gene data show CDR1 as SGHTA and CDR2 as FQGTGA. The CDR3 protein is CASSLMVSGDEQFF. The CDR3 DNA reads TGTGCCAGCAGCTTAATGGTCTCCGGCGATGAGCAGTTCTTC. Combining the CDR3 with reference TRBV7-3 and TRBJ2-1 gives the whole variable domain GAGVSQTPSNKVTEKGKYVELRCDPISGHTALYWYRQSLGQGPEFLIYFQGTGAADDSGLPNDRFFAVRPEGSVSTLKIQRTERGDSAVYLCASSLMVSGDEQFFGPGTRLTVL.

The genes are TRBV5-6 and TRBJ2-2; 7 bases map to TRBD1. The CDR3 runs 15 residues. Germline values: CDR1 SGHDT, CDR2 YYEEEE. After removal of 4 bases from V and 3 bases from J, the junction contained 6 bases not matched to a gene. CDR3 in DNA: TGTGCCAGCAGCCGGGACAGATCATACACCGGGGAGCTGTTTTTT. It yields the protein CASSRDRSYTGELFF.

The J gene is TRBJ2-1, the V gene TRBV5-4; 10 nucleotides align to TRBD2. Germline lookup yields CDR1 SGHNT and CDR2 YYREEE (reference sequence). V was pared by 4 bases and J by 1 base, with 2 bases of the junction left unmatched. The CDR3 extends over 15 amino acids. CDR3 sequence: CASSRTSGSYNEQFF. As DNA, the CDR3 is TGTGCCAGCAGCAGGACTAGCGGTTCCTACAATGAGCAGTTCTTC.

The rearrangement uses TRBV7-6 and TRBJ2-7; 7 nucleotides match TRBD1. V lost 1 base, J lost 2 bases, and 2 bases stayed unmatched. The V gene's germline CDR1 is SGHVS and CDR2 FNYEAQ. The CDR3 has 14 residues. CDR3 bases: TGTGCCAGCAGCTTAGACGGGACAGCCTACGAGCAGTACTTC. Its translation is CASSLDGTAYEQYF.

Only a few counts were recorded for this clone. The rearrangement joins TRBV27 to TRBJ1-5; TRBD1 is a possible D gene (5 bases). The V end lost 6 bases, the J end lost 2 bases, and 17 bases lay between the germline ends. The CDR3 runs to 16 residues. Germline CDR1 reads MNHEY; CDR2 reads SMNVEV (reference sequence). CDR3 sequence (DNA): TGTGCCAGCAGAGGTGACCCGGGACGTGGCAATCAGCCCCAGCATTTT. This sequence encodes CASRGDPGRGNQPQHF.

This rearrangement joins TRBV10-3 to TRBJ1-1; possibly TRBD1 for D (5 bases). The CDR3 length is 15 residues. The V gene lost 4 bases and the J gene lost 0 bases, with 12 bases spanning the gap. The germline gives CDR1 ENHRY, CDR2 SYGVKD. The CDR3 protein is CAISAGLTMNTEAFF. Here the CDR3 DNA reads TGTGCCATCAGTGCGGGACTGACCATGAACACTGAAGCTTTCTTT.

The CDR3 region is CASSLSSYEQYF. CDR3 in DNA: TGTGCCAGCAGCTTAAGCTCCTACGAGCAGTACTTC. The V gene is TRBV7-2, the J gene TRBJ2-7; D not certain. Germline V lookup: CDR1 SGHTA, CDR2 FQGNSA. V was pared by 2 bases and J by 0 bases, with 2 bases between. This CDR3 is built from 12 residues.

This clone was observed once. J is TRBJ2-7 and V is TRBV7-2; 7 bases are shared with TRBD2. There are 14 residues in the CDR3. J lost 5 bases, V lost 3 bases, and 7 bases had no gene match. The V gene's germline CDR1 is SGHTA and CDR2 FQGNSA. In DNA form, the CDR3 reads TGTGCCAGCAGCTTGGGAGGGTGGGTCGACGAGCAGTACTTC. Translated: CASSLGGWVDEQYF.

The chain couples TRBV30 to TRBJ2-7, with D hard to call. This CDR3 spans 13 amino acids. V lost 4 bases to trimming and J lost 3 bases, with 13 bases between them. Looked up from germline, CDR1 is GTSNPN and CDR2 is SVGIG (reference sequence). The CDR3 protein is CAWNPGWSYEQYF. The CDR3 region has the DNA TGTGCCTGGAATCCGGGCTGGAGCTACGAGCAGTACTTC.

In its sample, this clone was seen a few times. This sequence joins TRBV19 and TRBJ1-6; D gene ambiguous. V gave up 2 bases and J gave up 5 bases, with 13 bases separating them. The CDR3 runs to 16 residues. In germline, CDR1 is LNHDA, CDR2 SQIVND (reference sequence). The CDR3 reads CASSIWSPADNSPLHF. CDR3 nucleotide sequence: TGTGCCAGTAGTATATGGTCCCCAGCAGATAATTCACCCCTCCACTTT.

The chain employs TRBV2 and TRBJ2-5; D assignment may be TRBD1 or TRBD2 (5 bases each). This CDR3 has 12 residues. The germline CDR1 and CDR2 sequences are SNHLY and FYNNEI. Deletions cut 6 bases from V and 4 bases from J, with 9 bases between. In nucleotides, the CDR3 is TGTGCCAGCAGGGGGGTTGGAGAGACCCAGTACTTC. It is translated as CASRGVGETQYF.

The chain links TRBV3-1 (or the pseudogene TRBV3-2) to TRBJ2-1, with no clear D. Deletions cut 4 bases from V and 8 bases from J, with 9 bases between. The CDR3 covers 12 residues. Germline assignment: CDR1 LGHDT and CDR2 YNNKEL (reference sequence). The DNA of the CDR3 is TGTGCCAGCAGCCTGTTGTTGTATGAGCAGTTCTTC. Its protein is CASSLLLYEQFF.

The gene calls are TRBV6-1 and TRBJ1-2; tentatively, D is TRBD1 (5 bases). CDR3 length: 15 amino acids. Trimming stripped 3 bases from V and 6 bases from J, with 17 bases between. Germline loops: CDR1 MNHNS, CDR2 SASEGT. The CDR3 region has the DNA TGTGCCAGCAGTGATTCGCAGGGATATGGGGATGGCTACACCTTC. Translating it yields CASSDSQGYGDGYTF.

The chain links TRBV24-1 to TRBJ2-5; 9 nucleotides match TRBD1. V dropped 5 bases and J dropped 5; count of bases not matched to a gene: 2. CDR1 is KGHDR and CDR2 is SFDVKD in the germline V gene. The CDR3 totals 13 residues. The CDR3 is CATSGDRGETQYF. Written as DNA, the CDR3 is TGTGCCACCAGTGGAGACAGGGGGGAGACCCAGTACTTC.

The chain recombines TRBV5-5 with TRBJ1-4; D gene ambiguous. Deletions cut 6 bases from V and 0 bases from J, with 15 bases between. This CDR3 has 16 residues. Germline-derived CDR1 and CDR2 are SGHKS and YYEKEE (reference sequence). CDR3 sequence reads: CASKLGSPATNEKLFF. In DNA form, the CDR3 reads TGTGCCAGCAAACTTGGGAGCCCAGCAACTAATGAAAAACTGTTTTTT.

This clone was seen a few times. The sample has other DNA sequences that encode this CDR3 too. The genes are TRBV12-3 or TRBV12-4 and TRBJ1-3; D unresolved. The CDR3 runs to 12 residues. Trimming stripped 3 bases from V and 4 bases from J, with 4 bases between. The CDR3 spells CASSFSGNTIYF. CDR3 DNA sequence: TGTGCCAGCAGTTTTTCCGGAAACACCATATATTTT.

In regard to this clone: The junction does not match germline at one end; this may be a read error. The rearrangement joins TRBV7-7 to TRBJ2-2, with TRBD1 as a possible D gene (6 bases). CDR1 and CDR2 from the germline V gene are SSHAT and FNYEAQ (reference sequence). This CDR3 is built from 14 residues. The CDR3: CASSTGQYTGELFF. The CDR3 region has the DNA TGTGCTAGCAGCACGGGACAATACACCGGGGAGCTGTTTTTT.

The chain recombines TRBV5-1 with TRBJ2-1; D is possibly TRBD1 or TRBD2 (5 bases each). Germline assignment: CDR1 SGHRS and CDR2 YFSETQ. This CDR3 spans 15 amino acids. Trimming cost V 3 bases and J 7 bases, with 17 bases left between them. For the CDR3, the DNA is TGCGCCAGCAGCTGGGCGGGTAGGGGTGAGAATGAGCAGTTCTTC. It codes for CASSWAGRGENEQFF.

Here the CDR3 reads CASSLAGTGVNEQYF. CDR3 DNA sequence: TGTGCCAGCAGCTTGGCCGGGACAGGGGTCAACGAGCAGTACTTC. This sequence joins TRBV5-6 and TRBJ2-7; TRBD1 aligns across 10 bases. V was pared by 0 bases and J by 5 bases, with 5 bases of the junction left unmatched. Germline V gene data show CDR1 as SGHDT and CDR2 as YYEEEE. The CDR3 loop spans 15 amino acids.

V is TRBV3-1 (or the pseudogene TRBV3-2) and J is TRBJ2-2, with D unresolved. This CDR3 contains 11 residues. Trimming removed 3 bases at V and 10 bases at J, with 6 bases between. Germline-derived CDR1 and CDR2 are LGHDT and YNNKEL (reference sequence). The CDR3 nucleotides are TGTGCCAGCAGCCAGGCAGTGGAGCTGTTTTTT. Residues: CASSQAVELFF.

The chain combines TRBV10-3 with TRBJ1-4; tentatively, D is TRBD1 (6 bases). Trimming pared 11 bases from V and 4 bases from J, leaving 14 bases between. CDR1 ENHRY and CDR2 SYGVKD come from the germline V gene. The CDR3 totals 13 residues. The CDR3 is CAATQGINEKLFF. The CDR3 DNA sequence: TGTGCCGCAACACAGGGCATTAATGAAAAACTGTTTTTT.

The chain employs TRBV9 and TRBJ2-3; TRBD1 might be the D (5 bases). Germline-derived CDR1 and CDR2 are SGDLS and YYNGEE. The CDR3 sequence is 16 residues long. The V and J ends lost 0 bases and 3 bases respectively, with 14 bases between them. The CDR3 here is CASSVAMAGKTDTQYF. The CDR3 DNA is TGTGCCAGCAGCGTAGCTATGGCAGGGAAGACAGATACGCAGTATTTT.

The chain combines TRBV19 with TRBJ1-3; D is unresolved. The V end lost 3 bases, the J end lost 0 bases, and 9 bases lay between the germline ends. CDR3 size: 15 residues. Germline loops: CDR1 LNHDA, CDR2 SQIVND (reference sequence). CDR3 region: CASSMRRDSGNTIYF. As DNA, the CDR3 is TGTGCCAGTAGTATGCGCCGCGACTCTGGAAACACCATATATTTT.